What follows describes a single T cell receptor beta chain. Its antigen is still unknown. No per-base quality is available; no much larger clone lies one base away. V is trimmed back by 8 bases and J by 0 bases, and the junction contains 2 bases that no gene match accounts for. Looking up the germline V gene yields CDR1 SGHRS and CDR2 YFSETQ. The CDR3, from cysteine to phenylalanine, totals 14 residues. The kept DNA is CDR3 alone, 42 bases in frame from the first base. These data originate in a study of radiotherapy plus CTLA-4 blockade in lung cancer (dated 2018 in TCRdb). Concerning the study at large: Among enrolled patients, approximately 18% had an objective response and about 30% reached disease control.

Focal radiation therapy combined with CTLA-4 blockade (ipilimumab) was tested in patients with chemo-refractory metastatic non-small-cell lung cancer. Libraries were prepared through the immunoSEQ multiplex PCR assay. TCRdb re-hosts the immuneACCESS table, in-frame sequences only. Its copies lack some clones; in the studies checked, an unresolved V gene accounts for under half of them, and the cause for the rest is not known. In this sample the table shows tens of thousands of clones, under 85% of which occur a single time. The ten most abundant clones make up 0.82% of the sample. General study outcomes and caveats: The strongest predictors of response were reported to be early dynamic shifts in blood T cell clones along with a rise in serum interferon-beta following radiation. After treatment with radiotherapy and ipilimumab, TCR clones that originated in tumors expanded in peripheral blood.

The source of this sequence is a human donor with non-small cell lung cancer who had stable disease on radiotherapy plus ipilimumab. This specimen consisted of peripheral blood, obtained from a patient treated with radiotherapy plus ipilimumab. The chain was built from TRBV5-1 and TRBJ2-6, with 7 bases matching TRBD1. The DNA reads as follows: TGCGCCAGTCGGGACAGCTCTGGGGCCAACGTCCTGACTTTC. Its protein product is CASRDSSGANVLTF.